What follows are 6 T cell receptor beta chains derived from one specimen sequenced in a study of T cell repertoires in cytomegalovirus infection. TCRdb passed the reads through MiXCR, listing each CDR3 protein once. The sample shows some 900,000 distinct CDR3 sequences, about 30% of them seen only once. Their target antigens are unknown. The source was cultured CD8+ T cells from PBMCs, collected from culture after CMV antigen stimulation. The source of these receptors is a human donor in good health (CMV status not recorded). Some clones in this sample may be carry-over from other donors' samples.

The sample holds a few counts of this clonotype. The V and J genes are TRBV7-6 and TRBJ2-1; possible D gene TRBD1, 5 bases. Germline CDR1 SGHVS, CDR2 FNYEAQ. There are 15 residues in the CDR3. Trimming pared 4 bases from V and 2 bases from J, leaving 12 bases between. CDR3 in DNA: TGTGCCAGCAGCTCCCCGGGCAGGGCCTACAATGAGCAGTTCTTC. It encodes CASSSPGRAYNEQFF.

This clonotype came up once. The chain joins TRBV29-1 to TRBJ1-1; TRBD1 is a possible D gene (5 bases). With 3 bases removed from V and 5 bases from J, the gap between germline ends came to 10 bases. The CDR3 runs to 12 residues. Looked up from germline, CDR1 is SQVTM and CDR2 is ANQGSEA. CDR3: CSVDPGSTEAFF. In DNA form, the CDR3 reads TGCAGCGTTGATCCAGGGTCGACTGAAGCTTTCTTT.

Only a few counts were recorded for this clonotype. The V call is TRBV27, the J call TRBJ2-1; a weak D match, TRBD2 (6 bases). The CDR3 is 15 residues long. Per germline, CDR1 MNHEY and CDR2 SMNVEV (reference sequence). V was shortened by 6 bases and J by 2 bases, with 14 bases between the two germline ends. Here the CDR3 reads CASRDRDSAYNEQFF. CDR3 in DNA: TGTGCCAGCAGAGACCGGGACTCTGCCTACAATGAGCAGTTCTTC.

This clonotype occurred a few times. V usage is TRBV14 and J usage is TRBJ2-5; D unclear. There are 16 residues in the CDR3. Looked up from germline, CDR1 is SGHDN and CDR2 is FVKESK. V lost 0 bases, J lost 5 bases, and 16 bases lay in between. The CDR3 protein is CASSQEGSYPKETQYF. The CDR3 bases are TGTGCCAGCAGCCAAGAGGGAAGCTATCCAAAGGAGACCCAGTACTTC.

The rearrangement uses TRBV20-1 and TRBJ1-1; weak D call: TRBD1 (5 bases). The V end lost 1 base, the J end lost 3 bases, and 9 bases lay between the germline ends. Per the germline V gene, CDR1 is DFQATT and CDR2 is SNEGSKA (reference sequence). This CDR3 is 13 amino acids long. CDR3 in DNA: TGCAGTGCTAGAGGAGGGGTGCACACTGAAGCTTTCTTT. Residues: CSARGGVHTEAFF.

The CDR3, as DNA: TGTGCTAGTGGAACGGGGGCGAGCTCCTACAATGAGCAGTTCTTC. Translating it yields CASGTGASSYNEQFF. The chain is built from TRBV12-5 and TRBJ2-1, with D perhaps assigned TRBD1 or TRBD2 (6 bases each). CDR3 length equals 15 residues. Germline V gives CDR1 LGHNT, CDR2 FRNRAP. Trimming cost V 6 bases and J 0 bases, with 12 bases left between them.